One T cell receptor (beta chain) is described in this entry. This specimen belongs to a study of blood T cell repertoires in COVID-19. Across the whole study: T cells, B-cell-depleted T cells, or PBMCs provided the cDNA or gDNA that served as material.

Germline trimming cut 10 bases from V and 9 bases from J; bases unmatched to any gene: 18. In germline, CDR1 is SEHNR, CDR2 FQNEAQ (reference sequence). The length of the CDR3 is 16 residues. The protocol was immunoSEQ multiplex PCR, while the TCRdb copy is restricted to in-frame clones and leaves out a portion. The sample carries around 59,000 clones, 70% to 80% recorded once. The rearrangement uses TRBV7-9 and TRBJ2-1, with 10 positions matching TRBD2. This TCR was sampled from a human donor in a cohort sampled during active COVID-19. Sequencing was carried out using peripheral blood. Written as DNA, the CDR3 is TGTGCCACCCCCTCCGGACTAGCGGTAATAGGGGCTGAGCAGTTCTTC. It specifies CATPSGLAVIGAEQFF. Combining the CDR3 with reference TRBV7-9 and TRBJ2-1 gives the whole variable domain DTGVSQNPRHKITKRGQNVTFRCDPISEHNRLYWYRQTLGQGPEFLTYFQNEAQLEKSRLLSDRFSAERPKGSFSTLEIQRTEQGDSAMYLCATPSGLAVIGAEQFFGPGTRLTVL.